The 7 T cell receptor beta chains listed next were all sequenced from one sample in a study of blood T cells in healthy people across ages. It was with a sample-barcoded 5' primer and a J-beta primer mix that a second PCR of about 6 to 12 cycles was run. A single record per CDR3 protein comes from TCRdb applying MiXCR to the 5' RACE reads. The data contain around 1,000,000 distinct CDR3 sequences, approximately 25% of them seen just once; the ten biggest clones take up approximately 0.71%. These data are also associated with another study on T cells of mothers and their children.

The sample was blood. The receptors come from a girl aged 2-10 years in good health.

This clonotype has only a few counts. The chain is built from TRBV2 and TRBJ2-1; D call uncertain. V lost 8 bases, J lost 6 bases, and 5 bases lay in between. The CDR3 has 10 residues. Germline-derived CDR1 and CDR2 are SNHLY and FYNNEI. CDR3 coding DNA: TGTGCCAGCTTAATCAATGAGCAGTTCTTC. It yields the protein CASLINEQFF.

V gene TRBV12-3 or TRBV12-4 combines with J gene TRBJ2-7; 9 nucleotides agree with TRBD1. V shed 7 bases, J shed 7 bases, and the junction held 11 bases outside the gene matches. The CDR3 covers 14 residues. The CDR3 DNA sequence: TGTGCCAGCACCGGGGGACAGGGATCGGGGGAGCAGTACTTC. Protein sequence: CASTGGQGSGEQYF.

The V gene is TRBV29-1, the J gene TRBJ2-3, with a weak D call TRBD2 (6 bases). The V end was cut by 2 bases, the J end by 5 bases, with 17 bases between. CDR1 SQVTM and CDR2 ANQGSEA come from the germline V gene. This CDR3 region has 15 residues. CDR3 bases: TGCAGCGTTGAAATTGGGGGACTGGGGATAGATACGCAGTATTTT. Its protein is CSVEIGGLGIDTQYF.

V and J are TRBV18 and TRBJ2-2, with D perhaps assigned TRBD1 or TRBD2 (5 bases each). The CDR3 is 16 amino acids. The V gene lost 3 bases and the J gene lost 0 bases, with 11 bases spanning the gap. Germline values: CDR1 KGHSH, CDR2 LQKENI. CDR3 protein: CASSPTEGTNTGELFF. The CDR3 DNA follows: TGTGCCAGCTCACCGACCGAGGGGACGAACACCGGGGAGCTGTTTTTT.

The rearrangement links TRBV28 to TRBJ1-5; no reliable D call. The V end was cut by 5 bases, the J end by 4 bases, with 15 bases between. Germline loops: CDR1 MDHEN, CDR2 SYDVKM. The CDR3 totals 15 residues. Written as DNA, the CDR3 is TGTGCCAGCAGTCATACGGCCCTTTGGAATCAGCCCCAGCATTTT. Encoded protein: CASSHTALWNQPQHF.

The chain links TRBV7-9 to TRBJ2-3, with D possibly TRBD1 on 6 matching bases. The germline V gene encodes CDR1 SEHNR and CDR2 FQNEAQ (reference sequence). V was shortened by 2 bases and J by 0 bases, with 21 bases between the two germline ends. This CDR3 has 19 amino acids. The CDR3 DNA sequence: TGTGCCAGCAGCTTACTCCAGGACAGCCCCTTCTTCAGCACAGATACGCAGTATTTT. Its protein is CASSLLQDSPFFSTDTQYF.

In its sample, this clonotype was seen a few times. V and J are TRBV7-9 and TRBJ2-5, with D tentatively TRBD1 (7 bases). The CDR3 totals 13 residues. Trimming cost V 5 bases and J 5 bases, with 12 bases left between them. Germline CDR1 is SEHNR and CDR2 is FQNEAQ (reference sequence). The CDR3 DNA is TGTGCCAGCAGCACGCCAGGGGGGGAGACCCAGTACTTC. It is translated as CASSTPGGETQYF.